This TCR beta chain stems from a study of CD8+CD57+ T cells in acquired aplastic anemia. Study context: Average DNA yield from sorted CD4+ and CD8+ cells was around 3.2 ug.

As regards this clonotype: No antigen is known for it.

The template for TCR beta VDJ and CDR3 sequence profiling was genomic DNA. TCRdb passed the reads through MiXCR, listing each CDR3 protein once. The sample gives some 280,000 distinct CDR3 sequences, 56% of which show up once; around 8% is in the top ten. General study findings and limits: Patients versus controls showed no significant CD8+ Simpson's diversity difference. A set of approximately 29 CD8+ CDR3 sequences was shared between patients and controls, and these sequences appeared highly expressed in patients.

This CDR3 has 14 residues. Per germline, CDR1 SNHLY and CDR2 FYNNEI. V lost 5 bases and J 3 bases, leaving 14 bases between the germline ends. This receptor was taken from a human donor with severe aplastic anemia or a healthy control (not recorded which). The sequenced material came from sorted CD4+, CD8+, or CD8+CD57+ T cells (not recorded which) from PBMCs. The V and J genes are TRBV2 and TRBJ2-7, with D perhaps TRBD1 (6 bases). The CDR3 is CASSRTVGFYEQYF. The CDR3 coding sequence is TGTGCCAGCAGTAGGACAGTGGGATTCTACGAGCAGTACTTC.